This T cell receptor (beta chain) came from a study of STAT3 mutations in large granular lymphocyte leukemia. Overall study findings and caveats: Every T-cell large granular lymphocyte leukemia patient had at least one immunodominant TCR beta clonotype. Some patients had dominant TCR clones larger than their STAT3 mutant burden.

The V end lost 8 bases, the J end lost 0 bases, and 15 bases lay between the germline ends. CDR3 length: 15 amino acids. Using immunoSEQ multiplex PCR, the repertoire was profiled, and TCRdb retains in-frame clones only, with some absent. The table has some 27,000 clones, around three quarters seen once; the top ten hold approximately 30%. Comments on this clone: The antigen is not known.

Sequenced sample: peripheral blood mononuclear cells. The clonotype was recovered from a woman between 45 and 60 years old with T-cell large granular lymphocyte leukemia. Some clones in this sample may be carry-over from other donors' samples. The J gene is TRBJ2-3, the V gene TRBV23-1; a weak D match, TRBD1 (6 bases). TRBV23-1 is labeled an ORF, and its function is uncertain. The CDR3 here is CASERGITSTDTQYF. DNA for the CDR3: TGCGCCAGCGAGAGGGGGATTACTAGCACAGATACGCAGTATTTT.